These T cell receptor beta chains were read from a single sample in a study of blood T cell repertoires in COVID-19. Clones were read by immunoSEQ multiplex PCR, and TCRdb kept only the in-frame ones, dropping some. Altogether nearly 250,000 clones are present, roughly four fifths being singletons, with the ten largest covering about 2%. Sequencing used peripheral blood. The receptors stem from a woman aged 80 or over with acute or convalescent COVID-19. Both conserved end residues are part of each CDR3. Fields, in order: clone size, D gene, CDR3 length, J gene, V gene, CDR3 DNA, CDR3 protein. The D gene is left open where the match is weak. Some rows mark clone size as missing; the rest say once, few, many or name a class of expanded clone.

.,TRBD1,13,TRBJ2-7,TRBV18,TGTGCCAGCTCACCAGGGACAGGGAACGAGCAGTACTTC,CASSPGTGNEQYF
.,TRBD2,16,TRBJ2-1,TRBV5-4,TGTGCCAGCAGCTTGGCCCTAGCGGGAGTAGGTAATGAGCAGTTCTTC,CASSLALAGVGNEQFF
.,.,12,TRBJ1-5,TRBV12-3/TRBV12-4,TGTGCCACCGGACAGCCGAATCAGCCCCAGCATTTT,CATGQPNQPQHF
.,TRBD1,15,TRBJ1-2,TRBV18,TGTGCCAGCTCACCCGTGGGACAGCCCTCTTATGGCTACACCTTC,CASSPVGQPSYGYTF
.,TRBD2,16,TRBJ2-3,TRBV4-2,TGTGCCAGCAGCCCTAATCCTAGCGGGAGCACAGATACGCAGTATTTT,CASSPNPSGSTDTQYF
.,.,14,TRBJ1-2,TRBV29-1,TGCAGCGTTGGTTTTGGCAGGGGAAACTATGGCTACACCTTC,CSVGFGRGNYGYTF
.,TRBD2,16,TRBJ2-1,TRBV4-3,TGCGCCAGCAGCCAACGGGTAGCGGGAGCCTACAATGAGCAGTTCTTC,CASSQRVAGAYNEQFF
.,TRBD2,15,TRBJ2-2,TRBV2,TGTGCCAGCAGACGGGGGGAGCGGGAGACCGGGGAGCTGTTTTTT,CASRRGERETGELFF
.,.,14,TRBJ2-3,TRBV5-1,TGCGCCAGCAGCCAGGCTACGGGAAGAGATACGCAGTATTTT,CASSQATGRDTQYF
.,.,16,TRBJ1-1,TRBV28,TGTGCCAGCGTACACCACGGAGGTTCCCCCTACACTGAAGCTTTCTTT,CASVHHGGSPYTEAFF
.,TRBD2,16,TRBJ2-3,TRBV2,TGTGCCAGCCCGAAGAGGAAGCGGGGTGACACAGATACGCAGTATTTT,CASPKRKRGDTDTQYF
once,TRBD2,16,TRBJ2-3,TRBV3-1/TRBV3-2,TGTGCCAGCAGCCAAGATCTGCGGGAGGTGTCAGATACGCAGTATTTT,CASSQDLREVSDTQYF
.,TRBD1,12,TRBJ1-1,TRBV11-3,TGTGCCAGCAGTCAGGGGGCCACTGAAGCTTTCTTT,CASSQGATEAFF
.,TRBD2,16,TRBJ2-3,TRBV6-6,TGTGCCAGCAGTCCTAGCGGGGGTTATCTCACAGATACGCAGTATTTT,CASSPSGGYLTDTQYF
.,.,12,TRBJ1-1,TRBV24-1,TGTGCCACCAGGGGGGGGAACACTGAAGCTTTCTTT,CATRGGNTEAFF
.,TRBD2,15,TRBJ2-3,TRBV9,TGTGCCAGCAGCCTACTAGCGGGGGGCCCCGATACGCAGTATTTT,CASSLLAGGPDTQYF
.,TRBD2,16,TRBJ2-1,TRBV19,TGTGCCAGTACCCCACACCTGGGACTAGTCGGAGGTGAGCAGTTCTTC,CASTPHLGLVGGEQFF